These 17 T cell receptor beta chains originate from one sample sequenced in a study of cytomegalovirus exposure and HLA in healthy donors. It was with 60 Vbeta and 13 Jbeta primers that the PCR ran. The repertoire was sequenced with immunoSEQ multiplex PCR; TCRdb's copy has only in-frame clones and lacks some. The sample comprises 30,000 to 45,000 clones, around 49% of which are singletons, and roughly 6.4% rests with the top ten. Material: PBMCs. The origin of the receptors is a woman in her thirties or forties in good health and CMV-seropositive.

J is TRBJ2-1 and V is TRBV6-1; 10 bases fit TRBD2. CDR1 and CDR2 (germline): MNHNS, SASEGT. The CDR3 has 15 residues. The V segment lost 0 bases and the J segment 7 bases; nucleotides outside the gene matches: 3. CDR3 sequence (DNA): TGTGCCAGCAGTGAAGCTAGCGGGGGGTCTAATGAGCAGTTCTTC. Its translation is CASSEASGGSNEQFF.

This clone has just a few counts. The rearrangement uses TRBV7-9 and TRBJ1-1; D possibly corresponds to TRBD1 (5 bases). Germline V gene data show CDR1 as SEHNR and CDR2 as FQNEAQ (reference sequence). The length of the CDR3 is 13 residues. V gave up 8 bases and J gave up 2 bases, with 12 bases separating them. This CDR3 reads CASLGLLNTEAFF. For the CDR3, the DNA is TGTGCCAGCCTGGGACTGTTAAACACTGAAGCTTTCTTT.

This clone was seen a handful of times. The rearrangement joins TRBV6-1 to TRBJ2-1, with TRBD1 matching 10 bases. Germline-derived CDR1 and CDR2 are MNHNS and SASEGT. V gave up 10 bases and J gave up 6 bases; unmatched junction bases: 6. The length of the CDR3 is 13 residues. The CDR3 nucleotides are TGTGCCAACGGACAGGGGGGTATCAATGAGCAGTTCTTC. Translating it yields CANGQGGINEQFF.

The chain is built from TRBV7-2 and TRBJ1-5; D gene unclear. Germline V CDR1 and CDR2: SGHTA, FQGNSA. The CDR3 totals 15 residues. Trimming shortened V by 5 bases and J by 1 base, and 12 bases separated the two germline ends. CDR3: CASSPSGLSNQPQHF. In nucleotides, the CDR3 is TGTGCCAGCAGCCCGAGTGGGCTCAGCAATCAGCCCCAGCATTTT.

This rearrangement joins TRBV9 to TRBJ1-1; 7 nucleotides agree with TRBD1. Germline loops: CDR1 SGDLS, CDR2 YYNGEE. The trim removed 5 bases at V and 0 bases at J, leaving 1 base unmatched. The CDR3 runs to 13 residues. Written as DNA, the CDR3 is TGTGCCAGCAGGGGGACAGTGAACACTGAAGCTTTCTTT. Protein sequence: CASRGTVNTEAFF.

The CDR3 sequence is CASSQDRSTVYGYTF. The CDR3 region has the DNA TGTGCCAGCAGTCAAGACAGGTCAACAGTCTATGGCTACACCTTC. V is TRBV5-8 and J is TRBJ1-2, with TRBD1 as a possible D gene (6 bases). V lost 5 bases, J lost 4 bases, and 18 bases lay in between. The CDR3 contains 15 residues. CDR1 SGHTS and CDR2 YDEGEE come from the germline V gene.

The J gene is TRBJ2-7, the V gene TRBV6-4; TRBD1 might be the D (5 bases). The CDR3 has 13 amino acids. The V gene's germline CDR1 is MRHNA and CDR2 SNTAGT. V dropped 7 bases and J dropped 3 bases, with 13 bases sitting between them. The DNA of the CDR3 is TGTGCCAGCACCGCAAACCAGGGCTACGAGCAGTACTTC. Its translation: CASTANQGYEQYF.

The V gene is TRBV4-1, the J gene TRBJ2-7; TRBD2 is a possible D gene (7 bases). The V end lost 0 bases, the J end lost 3 bases, and 18 bases lay between the germline ends. Germline-derived CDR1 and CDR2 are MGHRA and YSYEKL. CDR3 length equals 17 residues. The CDR3 spells CASSQEVRGGALYEQYF. The CDR3 DNA follows: TGCGCCAGCAGCCAAGAGGTTAGGGGGGGGGCCCTCTACGAGCAGTACTTC.

This clone came up a few times. V gene TRBV18 combines with J gene TRBJ2-5; maybe TRBD2 (7 bases). CDR1 KGHSH and CDR2 LQKENI come from the germline V gene. V lost 3 bases, J lost 5 bases, and 10 bases lay in between. This CDR3 is 13 amino acids long. Written as DNA, the CDR3 is TGTGCCAGCTCACCGGGGGGGCCGGAGACCCAGTACTTC. It is translated as CASSPGGPETQYF.

This rearrangement joins TRBV4-1 to TRBJ2-5, with 8 positions matching TRBD2. J was trimmed by 4 bases and V by 3 bases; bases with no gene match: 7. The germline CDR1 and CDR2 sequences are MGHRA and YSYEKL. CDR3 length: 15 amino acids. CDR3 nucleotides: TGCGCCAGCAGCCAGGGGCGGGGGGCCCCAGAGACCCAGTACTTC. As protein: CASSQGRGAPETQYF.

V usage is TRBV14 and J usage is TRBJ1-1; D might be TRBD1 (6 bases). CDR1 and CDR2 (germline): SGHDN, FVKESK. V lost 1 base and J 7 bases, leaving 10 bases between the germline ends. The CDR3 totals 13 residues. The CDR3: CASSQGSRGEAFF. CDR3 in DNA: TGTGCCAGCAGCCAAGGAAGCAGGGGTGAAGCTTTCTTT. Supplemented by reference TRBV14 and TRBJ1-1, the full variable domain reads EAGVTQFPSHSVIEKGQTVTLRCDPISGHDNLYWYRRVMGKEIKFLLHFVKESKQDESGMPNNRFLAERTGGTYSTLKVQPAELEDSGVYFCASSQGSRGEAFFGQGTRLTVV.

The chain links TRBV7-2 to TRBJ1-1, with TRBD1 matching over 7 bases. Germline CDR1 SGHTA, CDR2 FQGNSA. The CDR3 sequence is 14 residues long. V was pared by 8 bases and J by 4 bases, with 10 bases of the junction left unmatched. DNA for the CDR3: TGTGCCAGCGGGCAGACAGGGTTGGTCACTGAAGCTTTCTTT. This gives the protein CASGQTGLVTEAFF. Combining the CDR3 with reference TRBV7-2 and TRBJ1-1 gives the whole variable domain GAGVSQSPSNKVTEKGKDVELRCDPISGHTALYWYRQSLGQGLEFLIYFQGNSAPDKSGLPSDRFSAERTGGSVSTLTIQRTQQEDSAVYLCASGQTGLVTEAFFGQGTRLTVV.

This clone was observed a handful of times. The genes are TRBV9 and TRBJ2-1; D may be TRBD2 (6 bases). The CDR3 consists of 14 residues. Between the trimmed V and J ends, which lost 1 base and 7 bases, there was a span of 12 bases. The germline gives CDR1 SGDLS, CDR2 YYNGEE. The CDR3 DNA reads as TGTGCCAGCAGCGTACAAGCAGGGAGGAATGAGCAGTTCTTC. Amino acids: CASSVQAGRNEQFF.

This clone was counted only a few times. The V gene is TRBV29-1, the J gene TRBJ2-6; TRBD1 matches 8 bases. Germline V gives CDR1 SQVTM, CDR2 ANQGSEA. There are 15 residues in the CDR3. Trimming removed 3 bases from V and 0 bases from J; junction bases left unmatched: 1. The CDR3 DNA follows: TGCAGCGTTGAGACAGGGGTCTCTGGGGCCAACGTCCTGACTTTC. Translating it yields CSVETGVSGANVLTF.

This rearrangement joins TRBV5-6 to TRBJ2-7; 8 nucleotides align to TRBD1. The length of the CDR3 is 16 residues. J gave up 1 base and V 0 bases, and 6 bases lay outside the gene matches. Germline CDR1 reads SGHDT; CDR2 reads YYEEEE. CDR3 sequence: CASSLAGTGSSYEQYF. CDR3 coding DNA: TGTGCCAGCAGCTTGGCCGGGACAGGCAGTTCCTACGAGCAGTACTTC.

The chain has TRBV4-1 and TRBJ2-1; TRBD2 aligns across 8 bases. Germline assignment: CDR1 MGHRA and CDR2 YSYEKL. CDR3 size: 16 residues. V lost 1 base to trimming and J lost 6 bases; unmatched junction nucleotides: 8. In nucleotides, the CDR3 is TGCGCCAGCAGCCAAGTCCGAAGCGGGGGATTCAATGAGCAGTTCTTC. Its protein product is CASSQVRSGGFNEQFF.

This chain connects TRBV7-9 to TRBJ1-4, with D unclear. V was clipped by 2 bases and J by 5 bases, with 6 bases between them. The germline V gene has CDR1 SEHNR and CDR2 FQNEAQ (reference sequence). The CDR3 length is 13 residues. CDR3 sequence: CASSLSGNEKLFF. The CDR3 region has the DNA TGTGCCAGCAGCTTAAGCGGGAATGAAAAACTGTTTTTT.